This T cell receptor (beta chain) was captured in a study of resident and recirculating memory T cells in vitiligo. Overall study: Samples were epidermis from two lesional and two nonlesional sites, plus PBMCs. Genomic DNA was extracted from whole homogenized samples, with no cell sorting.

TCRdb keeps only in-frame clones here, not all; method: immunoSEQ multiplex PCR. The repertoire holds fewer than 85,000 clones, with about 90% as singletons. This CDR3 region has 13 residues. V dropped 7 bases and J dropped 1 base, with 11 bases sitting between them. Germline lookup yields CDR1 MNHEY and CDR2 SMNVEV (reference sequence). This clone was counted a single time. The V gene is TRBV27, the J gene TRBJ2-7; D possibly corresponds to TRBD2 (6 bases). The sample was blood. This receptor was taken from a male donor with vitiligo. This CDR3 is CASIGGNSYEQYF. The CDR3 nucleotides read TGTGCCAGCATCGGCGGGAATTCCTACGAGCAGTACTTC.